A selection of T cell receptor beta chains follows, all from one sample in a study of cytomegalovirus exposure and HLA in healthy donors. The method was immunoSEQ multiplex PCR; TCRdb's version includes in-frame clones alone and lacks a portion of them. The sample carries roughly 100,000 clones, more than 70% recorded once. Sequenced sample: PBMCs. Receptor source: a man in his late teens or twenties in good health and CMV-seropositive. Each CDR3 is given without its conserved first and last residue. Each record gives: clone size, J gene, V gene, CDR3 protein. Clone size appears in some rows only: once, few, many, or a class for an expanded clone.

clone size: -
J gene: TRBJ2-7
V gene: TRBV5-4
CDR3 protein: ASSLLAGGIHEQY

clone size: few
J gene: TRBJ2-7
V gene: TRBV15
CDR3 protein: ATSMGQLYEQY

clone size: -
J gene: TRBJ1-4
V gene: TRBV30
CDR3 protein: AWLTRMNGKLF

clone size: -
J gene: TRBJ2-5
V gene: TRBV27
CDR3 protein: ASSLLGEQETQY

clone size: -
J gene: TRBJ2-4
V gene: TRBV6-1
CDR3 protein: ASSESVAKNIQY

clone size: -
J gene: TRBJ2-5
V gene: TRBV7-8
CDR3 protein: ASSRGPAGETQY

clone size: -
J gene: TRBJ1-1
V gene: TRBV30
CDR3 protein: AWSVLGSVGAF

clone size: -
J gene: TRBJ1-5
V gene: TRBV30
CDR3 protein: AWRVETGDQPQH

clone size: -
J gene: TRBJ1-1
V gene: TRBV6-5
CDR3 protein: ASSSSGRPLEAF

clone size: -
J gene: TRBJ2-3
V gene: TRBV27
CDR3 protein: ASTLAGRTDTQY

clone size: -
J gene: TRBJ2-4
V gene: TRBV6-1
CDR3 protein: ASSDYIPGLVLNIQY

clone size: -
J gene: TRBJ1-4
V gene: TRBV12-5
CDR3 protein: ASGLVPSGKGEKLF